This T cell receptor beta chain was captured in a study of CD8+CD57+ T cells in acquired aplastic anemia. This clonotype was counted ten times or more. What it binds is unknown. The germline CDR1 and CDR2 sequences are SEHNR and FQNEAQ (reference sequence). The CDR3 spans 14 residues. V lost 5 bases and J 2 bases, leaving 12 bases between the germline ends. Study findings and constraints: Comparison of patients with controls identified about 27 shared CD8+ CDR3 sequences.

Investigators profiled TCR beta VDJ and CDR3 from genomic DNA template. TCRdb itself ran the reads through MiXCR, one entry per CDR3 protein. The data show about 220,000 distinct CDR3 sequences, about a third seen once. The V and J genes are TRBV7-9 and TRBJ2-5, with D perhaps matching TRBD1 (5 bases). The sample comprised sorted CD4+, CD8+, or CD8+CD57+ T cells (not recorded which) from PBMCs. The sequence was obtained from a human donor in good health, serving as a control. The CDR3 nucleotides read TGTGCCAGCAGCCACCTGGGGCAGCAAGAGACCCAGTACTTC. Its translation is CASSHLGQQETQYF.